The 29 T cell receptor beta chains below were found in one sample sequenced in a study of cytomegalovirus exposure and HLA in healthy donors. The PCR made use of 60 Vbeta and 13 Jbeta primers. TCRdb's table, derived via immunoSEQ multiplex PCR, lists solely in-frame clones and lacks some. This table holds 220,000 or so clones, roughly 75% found once. The sample taken for sequencing was PBMCs. The receptors here all came from a woman aged 25 to 39 in good health and CMV-seronegative.

This chain links TRBV5-4 with TRBJ1-1, with 9 bases aligning to TRBD1. Looked up from germline, CDR1 is SGHNT and CDR2 is YYREEE (reference sequence). The CDR3 runs to 13 residues. Unmatched junction bases numbered 2, after V lost 5 bases and J lost 3 bases. CDR3 bases: TGTGCCAGCAGTCGGACAGGGGACACTGAAGCTTTCTTT. Translating gives CASSRTGDTEAFF.

The J gene is TRBJ1-6, the V gene TRBV27; no firm D call. CDR3 length: 14 residues. Germline CDR1 reads MNHEY; CDR2 reads SMNVEV (reference sequence). V lost 3 bases and J 9 bases, leaving 12 bases between the germline ends. This CDR3 is CASSFRGFGSPLHF. DNA of the CDR3: TGTGCCAGCAGTTTTCGAGGATTTGGTTCACCCCTCCACTTT.

The table lists this clone with a count of one. DNA of the CDR3: TGTGCCAGCAGCCGTAGGGGGTATGGCTACACCTTC. Its translation: CASSRRGYGYTF. This chain uses TRBV9 with TRBJ1-2; possible D gene TRBD1, 6 bases. This CDR3 has 12 amino acids. CDR1 and CDR2 (germline): SGDLS, YYNGEE. Trimming pared 4 bases from V and 5 bases from J, leaving 9 bases between.

Details on this clone: At one end the junction does not follow the germline gene, possibly because of a read error. The identical CDR3 is also encoded by other nucleotide sequences in the sample. The rearrangement uses TRBV29-1 and TRBJ1-1; TRBD1 aligns across 9 bases. This CDR3 has 17 amino acids. Germline assignment: CDR1 SQVTM and CDR2 ANQGSEA. The CDR3 nucleotides read TGCAGTGTTGAAGATCGACGGACAGGGGAATTGAACACTGAAGCTTTCTTT. It translates to CSVEDRRTGELNTEAFF.

The gene calls are TRBV10-3 and TRBJ2-1, with TRBD2 matching over 7 bases. The junction had 3 bases not matched to a gene; V was cut back by 6 bases and J by 10 bases. The CDR3 runs to 11 residues. CDR1 and CDR2 from the germline V gene are ENHRY and SYGVKD. The DNA of the CDR3 is TGTGCCATCAGCGGACTAGGGGAGCAGTTCTTC. Residues: CAISGLGEQFF.

The CDR3 spells CASSPIAGDYNEQFF. The CDR3, as DNA: TGTGCCAGCAGCCCGATAGCGGGGGACTACAATGAGCAGTTCTTC. The chain is built from TRBV6-5 and TRBJ2-1, with 9 positions matching TRBD2. J was trimmed by 3 bases and V by 6 bases; bases with no gene match: 6. This CDR3 comprises 15 residues. Looked up from germline, CDR1 is MNHEY and CDR2 is SVGAGI.

This clone occurred once. The chain links TRBV30 to TRBJ1-1; no reliable D call. CDR1 is GTSNPN, CDR2 SVGIG, per germline (reference sequence). The CDR3 has 13 amino acids. Trimming stripped 4 bases from V and 0 bases from J, with 9 bases between. The CDR3 DNA follows: TGTGCCTGGAAGCCGGGTATGAACACTGAAGCTTTCTTT. This gives the protein CAWKPGMNTEAFF.

V usage is TRBV5-1 and J usage is TRBJ2-5; 12 bases map to TRBD2. The DNA end favors TRBJ2-7, so the J call may be wrong. Germline loops: CDR1 SGHRS, CDR2 YFSETQ. The CDR3 totals 16 residues. CDR3 region: CASSLGTSGETYEQYF. CDR3 DNA sequence: TGCGCCAGCAGCTTGGGGACTAGCGGGGAGACCTACGAGCAGTACTTC.

As for this clone: An end of the junction does not agree with germline; a read error may underlie this. In DNA form, the CDR3 reads TGCGCCAGCAGTTTGGGACTAGTAGTAGGGGAGACCCAGTACTTC. It codes for CASSLGLVVGETQYF. V and J are TRBV5-1 and TRBJ2-5, with 8 bases matching TRBD2. Germline V lookup: CDR1 SGHRS, CDR2 YFSETQ. There are 15 residues in the CDR3.

The DNA for the CDR3 is TGTGCCAGCTGGACAGGGGGCAGCGAAGTGTCCGGGGAGCTGTTTTTT. Translation gives CASWTGGSEVSGELFF. The chain is built from TRBV2 and TRBJ2-2; 11 bases are a match to TRBD1. J gave up 6 bases and V 8 bases, and 11 bases lay outside the gene matches. Germline values: CDR1 SNHLY, CDR2 FYNNEI. The CDR3 loop spans 16 amino acids.

The J gene is TRBJ2-1, the V gene TRBV11-3, with 9 bases that match TRBD2. The J segment lost 7 bases and the V segment lost 1 base, leaving 11 bases of the junction unmatched. The length of the CDR3 is 17 residues. Germline CDR1 is SGHNT and CDR2 is YENEEA. CDR3 nucleotides: TGTGCCAGCAGCTTAGTTCCGTGTATAGCGGGAGAAAATGAGCAGTTCTTC. Its protein product is CASSLVPCIAGENEQFF. The entire variable domain, with the rest obtained from reference TRBV11-3 and TRBJ2-1, is as follows: EAGVVQSPRYKIIEKKQPVAFWCNPISGHNTLYWYLQNLGQGPELLIRYENEEAVDDSQLPKDRFSAERLKGVDSTLKIQPAELGDSAVYLCASSLVPCIAGENEQFFGPGTRLTVL.

This clone was recorded only once. The chain is built from TRBV6-5 and TRBJ1-1; D perhaps matches TRBD1 (5 bases). The CDR3 spans 12 residues. The germline V gene encodes CDR1 MNHEY and CDR2 SVGAGI. CDR3 protein: CACHDRLTEAFF. CDR3 DNA: TGTGCTTGTCATGACAGACTCACTGAAGCTTTCTTT.

The rearrangement joins TRBV5-4 to TRBJ2-2; a possible D gene is TRBD2 (5 bases). Trimming removed 4 bases at V and 8 bases at J, with 12 bases between. In germline, CDR1 is SGHNT, CDR2 YYREEE (reference sequence). This CDR3 comprises 13 residues. The CDR3 nucleotides read TGTGCCAGCAGCCTAATTAGCGTGGGGGAGCTGTTTTTT. Translating it yields CASSLISVGELFF.

The V gene is TRBV5-4, the J gene TRBJ1-2; TRBD1 agrees at 7 bases. J gave up 2 bases and V 2 bases, and 3 bases lay outside the gene matches. Germline lookup yields CDR1 SGHNT and CDR2 YYREEE (reference sequence). The CDR3 is made up of 14 amino acids. The CDR3 coding sequence is TGTGCCAGCAGCTTTTCGACAGGGAACTATGGCTACACCTTC. Translation gives CASSFSTGNYGYTF.

The genes are TRBV7-9 and TRBJ1-2; no definite D call. The germline CDR1 and CDR2 sequences are SEHNR and FQNEAQ (reference sequence). Deletions cut 5 bases from V and 1 base from J, with 8 bases between. The CDR3 runs to 13 residues. CDR3 amino acids: CASSGGNNYGYTF. The CDR3 region has the DNA TGTGCCAGCAGCGGAGGGAATAACTATGGCTACACCTTC.

The gene calls are TRBV6-5 and TRBJ2-5; D is possibly TRBD2 (6 bases). The J call is uncertain, as TRBJ2-7 better fits the DNA end. The CDR3 runs to 14 residues. Germline CDR1 is MNHEY and CDR2 is SVGAGI. Here the CDR3 reads CASSYFGGDYEQYF. Here the CDR3 DNA reads TGTGCCAGCAGTTACTTCGGGGGAGACTACGAGCAGTACTTC.

In this sample, this clone turned up once. CDR3 coding DNA: TGTGCCACCAGCAGAGATAAGGCGGGACAAGAGACCCAGTACTTC. Residues: CATSRDKAGQETQYF. The chain couples TRBV15 to TRBJ2-5, with D perhaps TRBD2 (6 bases). Germline-derived CDR1 and CDR2 are LNHNV and YYDKDF (reference sequence). CDR3 length equals 15 residues. The ends were cut back, 0 bases at V and 2 bases at J, with 10 bases in the middle.

This clone has a handful of counts. The chain couples TRBV5-4 to TRBJ2-5; D call uncertain. CDR3 length: 14 residues. The V and J ends lost 7 bases and 5 bases respectively, with 18 bases between them. Germline V lookup: CDR1 SGHNT, CDR2 YYREEE (reference sequence). The CDR3 nucleotides read TGTGCCAGCCTGACCCTGGGCCTCGAGGAGACCCAGTACTTC. Translated, it gives CASLTLGLEETQYF. Drawing the rest from reference TRBV5-4 and TRBJ2-5, the complete variable domain is ETGVTQSPTHLIKTRGQQVTLRCSSQSGHNTVSWYQQALGQGPQFIFQYYREEENGRGNFPPRFSGLQFPNYSSELNVNALELDDSALYLCASLTLGLEETQYFGPGTRLLVL.

This clone came up a few times. The rearrangement uses TRBV6-1 and TRBJ1-1; TRBD1 might be the D (5 bases). Germline CDR1 MNHNS, CDR2 SASEGT. This CDR3 spans 12 amino acids. The CDR3 is CACHDRLTEAFF. CDR3 coding DNA: TGTGCTTGTCATGACAGACTCACTGAAGCTTTCTTT.

The J gene is TRBJ1-1, the V gene TRBV11-1; 7 bases map to TRBD1. The CDR3 length is 16 residues. Germline V gives CDR1 SGHAT, CDR2 FQDESV (reference sequence). V lost 5 bases to trimming and J lost 2 bases; unmatched junction nucleotides: 11. The chain's CDR3 is CASSLRGPGINTEAFF. CDR3 bases: TGTGCCAGCAGCCTTAGGGGGCCTGGAATAAACACTGAAGCTTTCTTT.

The V and J genes are TRBV30 and TRBJ2-2; D not certain. V was pared by 4 bases and J by 1 base, with 4 bases between. CDR1 GTSNPN and CDR2 SVGIG come from the germline V gene (reference sequence). This CDR3 is built from 12 residues. The CDR3 region is CAWTGNTGELFF. CDR3 DNA sequence: TGTGCCTGGACCGGGAACACCGGGGAGCTGTTTTTT.

The chain is built from TRBV6-1 and TRBJ1-3; a possible D gene is TRBD1 (6 bases). Trimming cost V 8 bases and J 1 base, with 15 bases left between them. CDR3 length: 15 residues. Germline loops: CDR1 MNHNS, CDR2 SASEGT. In DNA, the CDR3 is TGTGCCAGCCTATTAATAAGGGGGTCTGGAAACACCATATATTTT. It yields the protein CASLLIRGSGNTIYF.

The chain has TRBV10-1 and TRBJ2-2, with 7 bases lining up with TRBD2. The CDR3 has 13 amino acids. The V segment lost 5 bases and the J segment 5 bases; nucleotides outside the gene matches: 2. CDR1 and CDR2 from the germline V gene are WNHNN and SYGVQD (reference sequence). The CDR3 is CASSTGGTGELFF. In DNA, the CDR3 is TGCGCCAGCAGTACGGGGGGTACCGGGGAGCTGTTTTTT.

Only a few counts were recorded for this clone. The chain joins TRBV11-2 to TRBJ2-1; possible D gene TRBD1, 5 bases. This CDR3 region has 15 residues. Germline V gene sequence: CDR1 SGHAT, CDR2 FQNNGV. V was shortened by 1 base and J by 6 bases, with 13 bases between the two germline ends. CDR3 bases: TGTGCCAGCAGCTTAGGGTCCATGGGGCGCAATGAGCAGTTCTTC. Its protein product is CASSLGSMGRNEQFF.

The V call is TRBV7-6, the J call TRBJ2-1; 8 bases are shared with TRBD2. Trimming removed 8 bases from V and 9 bases from J; junction bases left unmatched: 15. Germline assignment: CDR1 SGHVS and CDR2 FNYEAQ. This CDR3 has 15 amino acids. The CDR3 is CASASGTRYVGEQFF. In DNA, the CDR3 is TGTGCCAGCGCCTCCGGGACTAGATACGTCGGTGAGCAGTTCTTC.

The CDR3 region has the DNA TGTGCCAGCAGTTTTTTAGCGGGGACGAACACTGAAGCTTTCTTT. Translated: CASSFLAGTNTEAFF. This chain connects TRBV6-1 to TRBJ1-1, with a weak D call TRBD1 (5 bases). The CDR3 has 15 residues. Deletions cut 5 bases from V and 1 base from J, with 14 bases between. Germline loops: CDR1 MNHNS, CDR2 SASEGT.

The gene calls are TRBV6-5 and TRBJ1-2, with 7 positions matching TRBD1. The CDR3 sequence is 16 residues long. Unmatched junction bases numbered 9, after V lost 0 bases and J lost 5 bases. From germline, CDR1 is MNHEY and CDR2 SVGAGI. The CDR3 reads CASSYSGTAQLYGYTF. The CDR3, as DNA: TGTGCCAGCAGTTACTCAGGGACAGCTCAGCTTTATGGCTACACCTTC.

This clone was detected only a few times. This CDR3 is also generated by other DNA sequences in the sample. The chain has TRBV5-1 and TRBJ2-1; 7 bases line up with TRBD2. The V and J ends lost 0 bases and 4 bases, in that order; junction bases with no gene match: 4. CDR3 length equals 15 residues. The germline CDR1 and CDR2 sequences are SGHRS and YFSETQ. The DNA for the CDR3 is TGCGCCAGCAGCTTGGTTGGGGGAGGGTACAATGAGCAGTTCTTC. Translating gives CASSLVGGGYNEQFF.

Regarding this clone: Germline and junction disagree at one end, which may indicate a read error. This chain joins TRBV7-7 and TRBJ1-1; no reliable D call. Germline loops: CDR1 SSHAT, CDR2 FNYEAQ (reference sequence). The CDR3 totals 13 residues. The DNA of the CDR3 is TGTGCTAGCAGCTTAGGTCCGGACACTGAAGCTTTCTTT. Translating it yields CASSLGPDTEAFF.